The clone carrying this T cell receptor (beta chain) was picked up one time. cDNA came from approximately 0.5 to 1 ug RNA primed by random hexamers. Amplification of TCR beta CDR3 across 54 Vbeta and 13 Jbeta was performed with immunoSEQ multiplex PCR. One entry per CDR3 protein, called by TCRdb with MiXCR from the immunoSEQ multiplex PCR reads. The sample includes 100,000 to 150,000 distinct CDR3 sequences, 80% of them seen just once. Relapsing-remitting disease, either stable or active, was present in the treatment-naive patients who were the multiple sclerosis controls. The CDR3 runs to 18 residues. CDR1 PRHDT and CDR2 FYEKMQ come from the germline V gene (reference sequence). V gave up 5 bases and J gave up 6 bases, with 29 bases separating them. The data originate from a study of CD8 T cells in Susac syndrome.

V is TRBV13 and J is TRBJ2-7; D possibly matches TRBD1 or TRBD2 (5 bases each). The TCR originated in a human donor with multiple sclerosis. Material: CD8+ T cells from PBMCs. The CDR3 spells CASSHTMDTRDRLREQYF. The CDR3 DNA follows: TGTGCCAGCAGCCACACAATGGACACACGGGACCGCCTGCGCGAGCAGTACTTC.